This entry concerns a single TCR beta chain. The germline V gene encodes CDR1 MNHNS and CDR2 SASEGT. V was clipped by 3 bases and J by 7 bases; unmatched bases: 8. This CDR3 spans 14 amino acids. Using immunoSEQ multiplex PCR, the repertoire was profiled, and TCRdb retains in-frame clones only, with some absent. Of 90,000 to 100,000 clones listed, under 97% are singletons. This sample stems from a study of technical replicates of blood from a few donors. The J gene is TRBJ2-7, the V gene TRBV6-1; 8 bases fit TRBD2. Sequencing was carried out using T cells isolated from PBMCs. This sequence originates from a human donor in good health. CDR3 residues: CASSESGGLYEQYF. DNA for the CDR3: TGTGCCAGCAGTGAGTCGGGGGGGTTATATGAGCAGTACTTC.